The 22 T cell receptor beta chains below all came from one sample that was sequenced in a study of cytomegalovirus exposure and HLA in healthy donors. 13 Jbeta primers and 60 Vbeta primers were used for the PCR. The method was immunoSEQ multiplex PCR; TCRdb's version includes in-frame clones alone and lacks a portion of them. This table has under 150,000 clones, approximately 80% appearing once. Sequencing was carried out using PBMCs. These receptors were collected from a woman between 18 and 30 years old in good health and CMV-seronegative.

This chain uses TRBV27 with TRBJ2-5; D might be TRBD2 (6 bases). CDR1 and CDR2 from the germline V gene are MNHEY and SMNVEV (reference sequence). The CDR3 has 16 amino acids. Between the trimmed V and J ends, which lost 5 bases and 1 base, there was a span of 17 bases. CDR3 sequence (DNA): TGTGCCAGCAGTCCAGGCACTAGCTGGAGCCAAGAGACCCAGTACTTC. It is translated as CASSPGTSWSQETQYF.

Only one count was recorded for this clone. This rearrangement joins TRBV11-3 to TRBJ2-1, with TRBD1 identical over 7 bases. Germline lookup yields CDR1 SGHNT and CDR2 YENEEA. CDR3 length: 15 amino acids. The ends lost 5 bases at V and 4 bases at J; junction bases unmatched: 8. The CDR3 region is CASSTRQGSYNEQFF. CDR3 nucleotides: TGTGCCAGCAGCACCCGACAGGGATCATACAATGAGCAGTTCTTC.

The chain is built from TRBV9 and TRBJ2-3; D unclear. The CDR3 loop spans 14 amino acids. CDR1 and CDR2 from the germline V gene are SGDLS and YYNGEE. V lost 1 base and J lost 0, with 6 bases in between. The CDR3 DNA follows: TGTGCCAGCAGCGTACGTAGCAGCACAGATACGCAGTATTTT. This codes for CASSVRSSTDTQYF. Combining the CDR3 with reference TRBV9 and TRBJ2-3 gives the whole variable domain DSGVTQTPKHLITATGQRVTLRCSPRSGDLSVYWYQQSLDQGLQFLIQYYNGEERAKGNILERFSAQQFPDLHSELNLSSLELGDSALYFCASSVRSSTDTQYFGPGTRLTVL.

The sample holds one count of this clone. This sequence joins TRBV7-2 and TRBJ1-1; D is ambiguous. CDR3 length equals 13 residues. The germline V gene has CDR1 SGHTA and CDR2 FQGNSA. Trimming shortened V by 8 bases and J by 4 bases, and 14 bases separated the two germline ends. The CDR3 sequence: CASGSRGGTEAFF. CDR3 in DNA: TGTGCCAGCGGGAGTAGAGGAGGCACTGAAGCTTTCTTT.

The CDR3 is CASSWEGDSGYTF. The CDR3 region has the DNA TGCGCCAGCAGCTGGGAGGGTGATAGTGGCTACACCTTC. The V call is TRBV5-1, the J call TRBJ1-2; no definite D call. CDR1 is SGHRS, CDR2 YFSETQ, per germline. Trimming left V 3 bases short and J 7 bases short, with 13 bases between. CDR3 length equals 13 residues.

The chain recombines TRBV29-1 with TRBJ2-7; D might be TRBD2 (6 bases). The CDR3 extends over 16 amino acids. Germline V gene data show CDR1 as SQVTM and CDR2 as ANQGSEA. V was trimmed by 6 bases and J by 3 bases, leaving 24 bases between them. CDR3 DNA sequence: TGCAGCGTCCTAAGTCAAGGGGAGGCGTATGGCTACGAGCAGTACTTC. It encodes CSVLSQGEAYGYEQYF.

V gene TRBV2 combines with J gene TRBJ2-7, with D unclear. The V and J ends lost 8 bases and 0 bases respectively, with 11 bases between them. This CDR3 is built from 13 residues. CDR1 is SNHLY and CDR2 is FYNNEI in the germline V gene. CDR3: CASDSRISYEQYV. DNA for the CDR3: TGTGCCAGCGACTCACGCATCTCCTACGAGCAGTACGTC.

This chain links TRBV7-9 with TRBJ1-1; TRBD1 might be the D (6 bases). The CDR3 sequence is 13 residues long. The V and J ends lost 7 bases and 6 bases respectively, with 15 bases between them. The germline CDR1 and CDR2 sequences are SEHNR and FQNEAQ (reference sequence). The CDR3 here is CASTLGAGAEAFF. The CDR3 bases are TGTGCCAGCACCTTGGGGGCAGGGGCTGAAGCTTTCTTT.

This chain connects TRBV7-9 to TRBJ2-5; tentative D call: TRBD2 (5 bases). This CDR3 is built from 14 residues. In germline, CDR1 is SEHNR, CDR2 FQNEAQ (reference sequence). V was shortened by 5 bases and J by 4 bases, with 14 bases between the two germline ends. CDR3 sequence (DNA): TGTGCCAGCAGCCCGTCGCCGGGGAGAGAGACCCAGTACTTC. Amino acid sequence: CASSPSPGRETQYF.

This clone was seen a handful of times. The genes are TRBV6-1 and TRBJ1-6; 7 bases fit TRBD1. Germline assignment: CDR1 MNHNS and CDR2 SASEGT. V dropped 1 base and J dropped 10; count of bases not matched to a gene: 7. There are 15 residues in the CDR3. CDR3 bases: TGTGCCAGCAGTGAAGGAGAGTCAGGGGGATCACCCCTCCACTTT. Protein: CASSEGESGGSPLHF.

The chain couples TRBV5-1 to TRBJ1-1; possible D gene TRBD1, 5 bases. Germline CDR1 SGHRS, CDR2 YFSETQ. Trimming shortened V by 3 bases and J by 8 bases, and 8 bases separated the two germline ends. There are 11 residues in the CDR3. As DNA, the CDR3 is TGCGCCAGCAGCTGGGCAGGGGAAGCTTTCTTT. Translating it yields CASSWAGEAFF.

The chain combines TRBV4-1 with TRBJ1-1; D gene uncertain. This CDR3 spans 11 amino acids. The V gene's germline CDR1 is MGHRA and CDR2 YSYEKL. V lost 5 bases and J lost 11, with 12 bases in between. The CDR3 spells CASSSDTGAFF. The CDR3 coding sequence is TGCGCCAGCAGCTCTGATACCGGGGCTTTCTTT.

The chain employs TRBV12-5 and TRBJ2-1; 10 nucleotides agree with TRBD1. The V segment lost 5 bases and the J segment 8 bases; nucleotides outside the gene matches: 12. Germline CDR1 is LGHNT and CDR2 is FRNRAP. This CDR3 is built from 16 residues. DNA of the CDR3: TGTGCTAGTGGTCCACCCGGACAGGGGGTTCGGGATGAGCAGTTCTTC. It translates to CASGPPGQGVRDEQFF. Looking up the rest from reference TRBV12-5 and TRBJ2-1 gives the full variable domain: DARVTQTPRHKVTEMGQEVTMRCQPILGHNTVFWYRQTMMQGLELLAYFRNRAPLDDSGMPKDRFSAEMPDATLATLKIQPSEPRDSAVYFCASGPPGQGVRDEQFFGPGTRLTVL.

CDR3 amino acids: CASSDMEQGYTF. The CDR3 nucleotides read TGTGCCAGCAGTGACATGGAGCAGGGCTACACCTTC. The V and J genes are TRBV6-4 and TRBJ1-2; the D is unclear. The CDR3 spans 12 residues. Trimming stripped 2 bases from V and 8 bases from J, with 9 bases between. CDR1 and CDR2 from the germline V gene are MRHNA and SNTAGT.

The chain links TRBV4-2 to TRBJ2-3, with 10 bases matching TRBD2. Germline trimming cut 1 base from V and 6 bases from J; bases unmatched to any gene: 7. Germline V gives CDR1 LGHNA, CDR2 YNFKEQ. This CDR3 contains 16 residues. CDR3 residues: CASSQGVGTSVDTQYF. Written as DNA, the CDR3 is TGTGCCAGCAGCCAAGGGGTTGGGACTAGCGTCGATACGCAGTATTTT.

V gene TRBV6-1 combines with J gene TRBJ2-5; 7 nucleotides align to TRBD1. Trimming cost V 9 bases and J 5 bases; bases outside gene matches: 15. The CDR3 covers 15 residues. Germline V gene sequence: CDR1 MNHNS, CDR2 SASEGT. As DNA, the CDR3 is TGTGCCAGTGGACCGACAGGGACATCACGGGAGACCCAGTACTTC. Its translation is CASGPTGTSRETQYF.

This clone occurred once. This chain joins TRBV27 and TRBJ1-1, with 8 bases fitting TRBD1. Germline V gene sequence: CDR1 MNHEY, CDR2 SMNVEV (reference sequence). Germline trimming cut 7 bases from V and 1 base from J; bases unmatched to any gene: 5. The CDR3 spans 14 residues. The CDR3 nucleotides read TGTGCCAGCAATACCGACAGGGGGAACACTGAAGCTTTCTTT. It encodes CASNTDRGNTEAFF.

The chain combines TRBV10-2 with TRBJ1-5; D possibly corresponds to TRBD1 (5 bases). Trimming took off 0 bases at V and 7 bases at J, with 10 bases between the two ends. The CDR3 is 14 residues long. From germline, CDR1 is WSHSY and CDR2 SAAADI. The CDR3 DNA follows: TGCGCCAGCAGTGAGTCAGGGGTTGGGCAGCCCCAGCATTTT. It translates to CASSESGVGQPQHF.

The chain couples TRBV7-9 to TRBJ2-2; D uncertain. With 1 base removed from V and 1 base from J, the gap between germline ends came to 7 bases. This CDR3 region has 15 residues. The germline gives CDR1 SEHNR, CDR2 FQNEAQ (reference sequence). The DNA of the CDR3 is TGTGCCAGCAGCTTAGGGGCTCGGAACACCGGGGAGCTGTTTTTT. Its translation: CASSLGARNTGELFF. The complete variable domain, with remaining parts taken from reference TRBV7-9 and TRBJ2-2, reads DTGVSQNPRHKITKRGQNVTFRCDPISEHNRLYWYRQTLGQGPEFLTYFQNEAQLEKSRLLSDRFSAERPKGSFSTLEIQRTEQGDSAMYLCASSLGARNTGELFFGEGSRLTVL.

V gene TRBV4-1 combines with J gene TRBJ2-2; D may be TRBD1 (6 bases). Trimming stripped 3 bases from V and 0 bases from J, with 11 bases between. Per germline, CDR1 MGHRA and CDR2 YSYEKL. The CDR3 is made up of 16 amino acids. The CDR3 spells CASSQATGSNTGELFF. The CDR3 coding sequence is TGCGCCAGCAGCCAGGCTACAGGGTCGAACACCGGGGAGCTGTTTTTT.

The gene calls are TRBV13 and TRBJ2-1, with TRBD1 matching over 8 bases. V lost 0 bases, J lost 4 bases, and 5 bases stayed unmatched. CDR1 is PRHDT, CDR2 FYEKMQ, per germline (reference sequence). The CDR3 runs 16 residues. The DNA of the CDR3 is TGTGCCAGCAGCTTAGGCTACGGACAGGGATACAATGAGCAGTTCTTC. Translating it yields CASSLGYGQGYNEQFF.

The V and J genes are TRBV29-1 and TRBJ2-7; 7 bases match TRBD2. The CDR3 consists of 13 residues. Germline lookup yields CDR1 SQVTM and CDR2 ANQGSEA. Unmatched junction bases numbered 5, after V lost 0 bases and J lost 6 bases. For the CDR3, the DNA is TGCAGCGTTGAAGAAATCCCGGGGGGCGAGCAGTACGTC. Amino acid sequence: CSVEEIPGGEQYV.